The sequence of this T cell receptor (beta chain) was determined in a study of T cells in Graves' hyperthyroidism and ophthalmopathy. Study results and caveats: Blood also held most thyroid clonotypes expanded beyond 0.001.

The table lists this clonotype with many counts. Its antigen remains unidentified. The hyperthyroidism patients had all been newly diagnosed, and their disease duration was under 2 months. Their ages ranged from 18 to 65 years. Each diagnosis was grounded in clinical symptoms, serum thyroxine and TRAb, thyroid ultrasound, and orbital computed tomography. There were TCR beta CDR3 regions amplified from RNA transcripts. The HTBI primer set drove a first-round RT-PCR of the TCR CDR3. TCRdb itself ran the multiplex PCR reads through MiXCR, one entry per CDR3 protein. This table has some 760,000 distinct CDR3 sequences, around 15% appearing once. Germline values: CDR1 SGHKS, CDR2 YYEKEE (reference sequence). The J segment lost 4 bases and the V segment lost 4 bases, leaving 15 bases of the junction unmatched. CDR3 length: 17 amino acids.

What was sequenced was blood. This TCR came from a woman aged 18-30 years with Graves' hyperthyroidism. The rearrangement uses TRBV5-5 and TRBJ1-2; 8 bases agree with TRBD1. DNA of the CDR3: TGTGCCAGCAGCAGCGACAGGGGAGGTTCATTTCTCTATGGCTACACCTTC. This encodes CASSSDRGGSFLYGYTF.